This TCR beta chain comes out of a study of beta chain features in type 1 diabetes. This clone was counted a few times. Its antigen is undetermined. J gave up 2 bases and V 5 bases, and 5 bases lay outside the gene matches. The V gene's germline CDR1 is MNHEY and CDR2 SMNVEV (reference sequence). The CDR3 runs 15 residues. Study-level results: PCR might preferentially amplify shorter templates, equally in patients and controls.

Via CD45RO/CCR7/CD25/CD127/CD95/CD27, cells of the CD4+ naive, central memory, regulatory and stem cell-like memory subsets were sorted. cDNA synthesis used the whole RNA isolate, giving expressed TCRB sequences. Assay: immunoSEQ multiplex PCR; the TCRdb copy retains only in-frame clones and omits some. Of around 350,000 clones in the sample, roughly 12% were seen once. V gene TRBV27 combines with J gene TRBJ2-7; 11 positions agree with TRBD2. The sequence derives from a man aged 18 to 29 in good health. The sequencing sample was made of naive CD4+ T cells from blood. DNA of the CDR3: TGTGCCAGCAGTCTATTAGCGGGGGGGCCCTACGAGCAGTACTTC. Protein sequence: CASSLLAGGPYEQYF.